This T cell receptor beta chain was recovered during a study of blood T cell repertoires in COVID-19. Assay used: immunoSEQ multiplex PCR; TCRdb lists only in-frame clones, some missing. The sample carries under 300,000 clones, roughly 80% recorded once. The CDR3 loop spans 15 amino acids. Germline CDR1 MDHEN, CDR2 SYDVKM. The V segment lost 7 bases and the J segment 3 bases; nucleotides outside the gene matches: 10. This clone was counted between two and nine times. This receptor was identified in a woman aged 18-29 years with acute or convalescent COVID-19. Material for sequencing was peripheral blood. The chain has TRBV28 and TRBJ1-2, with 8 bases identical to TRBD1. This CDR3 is CASTTPGQEDYGYTF. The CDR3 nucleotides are TGTGCCAGCACCACTCCGGGACAGGAGGACTATGGCTACACCTTC.